This T cell receptor (beta chain) was sequenced during a study of CD8 T cells in ankylosing spondylitis. Findings of the study overall: What appeared characteristic of ankylosing spondylitis blood was a TCR beta motif of eight highly homologous variants.

CDR3 length equals 11 residues. Between the trimmed V and J ends, which lost 2 bases and 6 bases, there was a span of 6 bases. Germline CDR1 and CDR2: DFQATT and SNEGSKA (reference sequence). At least ten counts were recorded for this clonotype. The antigen is unknown. MiXCR was run by TCRdb on the 5' RACE reads, yielding one entry per CDR3 protein. The sample holds 230,000 or so distinct CDR3 sequences, around 25% seen once. Sequencing input: blood, either unsorted or a sorted T cell fraction (not recorded which). The J gene is TRBJ2-3, the V gene TRBV20-1; D tentatively reads TRBD1 or TRBD2 (5 bases each). The sequence derives from a male donor with ankylosing spondylitis or in good health (not recorded which). In DNA, the CDR3 is TGCAGTGCTAGAAGGGACGATACGCAGTATTTT. This gives the protein CSARRDDTQYF.